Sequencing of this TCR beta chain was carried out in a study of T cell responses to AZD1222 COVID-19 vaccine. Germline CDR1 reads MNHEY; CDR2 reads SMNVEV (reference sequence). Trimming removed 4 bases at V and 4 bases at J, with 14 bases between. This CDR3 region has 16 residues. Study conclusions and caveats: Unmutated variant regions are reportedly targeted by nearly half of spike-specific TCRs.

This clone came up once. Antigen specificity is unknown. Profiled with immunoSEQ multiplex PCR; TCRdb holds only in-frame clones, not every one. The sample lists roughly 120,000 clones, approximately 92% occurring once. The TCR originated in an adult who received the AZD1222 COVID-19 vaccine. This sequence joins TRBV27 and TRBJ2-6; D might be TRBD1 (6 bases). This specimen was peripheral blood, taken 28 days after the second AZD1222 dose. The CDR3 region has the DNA TGTGCCAGCAGTTCCTACACAGGGTCCGGGGCCAACGTCCTGACTTTC. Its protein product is CASSSYTGSGANVLTF.